This T cell receptor beta chain was recorded in a study of T cells after yellow fever vaccination. TCRdb ran MiXCR on the 5' RACE reads and lists one entry per CDR3 protein. The sample lists under 200,000 distinct CDR3 sequences; 6% to 7.5% were seen once. V shed 5 bases and J 3 bases; nucleotides not matched to a gene: 5. This CDR3 is built from 15 residues. CDR1 and CDR2 (germline): MNHEY, SMNVEV (reference sequence). This clonotype has ten or more counts. The chain carries TRBV27 and TRBJ2-7; TRBD2 aligns across 12 bases. The sample here was CD4+ T cells sorted from PBMCs, taken 5 to 6 days after the first yellow fever vaccination. This sequence originates from a man between 18 and 29 years old who received the YFV17D yellow fever vaccine. The CDR3 region is CASSLAGGPLYEQYF. The CDR3 DNA sequence: TGTGCCAGCAGTCTAGCGGGGGGGCCTCTCTACGAGCAGTACTTC.